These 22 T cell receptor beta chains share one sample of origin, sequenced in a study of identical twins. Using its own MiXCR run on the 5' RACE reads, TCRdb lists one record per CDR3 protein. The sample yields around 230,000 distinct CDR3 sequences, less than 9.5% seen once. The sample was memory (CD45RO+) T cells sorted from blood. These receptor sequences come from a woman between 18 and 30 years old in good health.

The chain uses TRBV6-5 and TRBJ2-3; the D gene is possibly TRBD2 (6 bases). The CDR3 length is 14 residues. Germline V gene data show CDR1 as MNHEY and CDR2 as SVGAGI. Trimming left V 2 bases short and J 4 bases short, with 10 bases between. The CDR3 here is CASSYAGLPDTQYF. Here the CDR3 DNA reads TGTGCCAGCAGTTACGCGGGGCTGCCAGATACGCAGTATTTT.

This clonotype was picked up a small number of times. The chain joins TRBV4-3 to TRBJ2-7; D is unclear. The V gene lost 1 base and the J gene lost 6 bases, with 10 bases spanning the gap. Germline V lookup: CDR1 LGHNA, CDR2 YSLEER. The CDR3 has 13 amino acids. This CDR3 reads CASSQALQREQYF. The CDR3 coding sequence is TGCGCCAGCAGCCAAGCGCTGCAACGCGAGCAGTACTTC.

The CDR3, as DNA: TGCGCCAGCAGTGGACCCACGACTTCCTACGAGCAGTACTTC. Translating gives CASSGPTTSYEQYF. The V gene is TRBV10-2, the J gene TRBJ2-7, with D hard to call. CDR3 size: 14 residues. The germline V gene has CDR1 WSHSY and CDR2 SAAADI. Trimming took off 4 bases at V and 1 base at J, with 11 bases between the two ends.

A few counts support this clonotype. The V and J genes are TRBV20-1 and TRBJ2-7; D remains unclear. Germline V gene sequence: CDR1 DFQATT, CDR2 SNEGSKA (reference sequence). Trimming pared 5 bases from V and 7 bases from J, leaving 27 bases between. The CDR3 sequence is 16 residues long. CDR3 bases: TGCAGTGCTCGCGACTTACAGAGACCCCTACGACGGGAGCAGTACTTC. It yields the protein CSARDLQRPLRREQYF.

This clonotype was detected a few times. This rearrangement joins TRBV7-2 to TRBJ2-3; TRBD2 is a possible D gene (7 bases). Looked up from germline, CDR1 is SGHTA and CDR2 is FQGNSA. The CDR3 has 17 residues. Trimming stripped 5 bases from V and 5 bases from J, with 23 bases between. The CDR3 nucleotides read TGTGCCAGCAGCGCCGTGGGGGGGCCTGGGGTATTAGATACGCAGTATTTT. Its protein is CASSAVGGPGVLDTQYF. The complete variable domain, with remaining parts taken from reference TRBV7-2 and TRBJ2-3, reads GAGVSQSPSNKVTEKGKDVELRCDPISGHTALYWYRQSLGQGLEFLIYFQGNSAPDKSGLPSDRFSAERTGGSVSTLTIQRTQQEDSAVYLCASSAVGGPGVLDTQYFGPGTRLTVL.

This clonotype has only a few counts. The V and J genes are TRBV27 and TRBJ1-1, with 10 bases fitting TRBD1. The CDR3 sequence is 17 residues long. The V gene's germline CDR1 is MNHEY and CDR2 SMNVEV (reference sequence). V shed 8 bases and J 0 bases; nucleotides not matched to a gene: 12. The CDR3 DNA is TGTGCCAGCGGGACCGGGACAGGGGTCTTCATGAACACTGAAGCTTTCTTT. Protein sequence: CASGTGTGVFMNTEAFF.

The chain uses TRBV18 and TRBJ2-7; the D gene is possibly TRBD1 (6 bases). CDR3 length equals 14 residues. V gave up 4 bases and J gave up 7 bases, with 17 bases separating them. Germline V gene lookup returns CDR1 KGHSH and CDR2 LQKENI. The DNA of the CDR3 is TGTGCCAGCTCACGGGACAAGGCCTTTGGTGAGCAGTACTTC. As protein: CASSRDKAFGEQYF. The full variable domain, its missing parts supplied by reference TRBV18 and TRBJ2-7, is NAGVMQNPRHLVRRRGQEARLRCSPMKGHSHVYWYRQLPEEGLKFMVYLQKENIIDESGMPKERFSAEFPKEGPSILRIQQVVRGDSAAYFCASSRDKAFGEQYFGPGTRLTVT.

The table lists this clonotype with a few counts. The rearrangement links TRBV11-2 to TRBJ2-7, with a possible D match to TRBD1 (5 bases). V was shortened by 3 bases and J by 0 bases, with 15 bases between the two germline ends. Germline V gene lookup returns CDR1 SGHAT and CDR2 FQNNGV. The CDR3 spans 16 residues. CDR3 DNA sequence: TGTGCCAGCAGCTTTTTTTTTGGACAATCCTCCTACGAGCAGTACTTC. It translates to CASSFFFGQSSYEQYF.

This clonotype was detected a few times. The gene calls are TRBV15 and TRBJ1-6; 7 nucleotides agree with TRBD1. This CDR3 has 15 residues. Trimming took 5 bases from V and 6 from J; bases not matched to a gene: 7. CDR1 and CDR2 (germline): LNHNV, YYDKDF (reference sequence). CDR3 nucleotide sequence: TGTGCCACCAGCTCAGGGGGACATTTTAATTCACCCCTCCACTTT. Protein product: CATSSGGHFNSPLHF.

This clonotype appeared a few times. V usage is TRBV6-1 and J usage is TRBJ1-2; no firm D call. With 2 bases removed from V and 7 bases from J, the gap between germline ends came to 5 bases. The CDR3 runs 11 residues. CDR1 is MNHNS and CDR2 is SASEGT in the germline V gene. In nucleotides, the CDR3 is TGTGCCAGCAGTGAAAGTGGTGGCTACACCTTC. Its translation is CASSESGGYTF.

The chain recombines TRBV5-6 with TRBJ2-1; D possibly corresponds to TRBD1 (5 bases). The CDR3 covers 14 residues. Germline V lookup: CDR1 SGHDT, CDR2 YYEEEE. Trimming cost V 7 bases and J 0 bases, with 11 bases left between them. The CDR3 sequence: CASRLTVSYNEQFF. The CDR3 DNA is TGTGCCAGCCGTTTGACAGTCTCCTACAATGAGCAGTTCTTC.

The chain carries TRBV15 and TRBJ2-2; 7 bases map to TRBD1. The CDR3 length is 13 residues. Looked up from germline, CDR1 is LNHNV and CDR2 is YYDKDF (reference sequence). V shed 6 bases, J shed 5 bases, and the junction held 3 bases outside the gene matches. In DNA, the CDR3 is TGTGCCACCAGGACAGGGTTGACCGGGGAGCTGTTTTTT. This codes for CATRTGLTGELFF.

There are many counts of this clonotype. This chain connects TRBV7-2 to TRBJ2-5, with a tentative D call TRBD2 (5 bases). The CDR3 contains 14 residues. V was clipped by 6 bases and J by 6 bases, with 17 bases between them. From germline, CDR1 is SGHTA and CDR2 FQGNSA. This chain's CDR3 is CASSSSAGLQTQYF. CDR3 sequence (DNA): TGTGCCAGCAGTTCCAGTGCGGGTCTGCAGACCCAGTACTTC.

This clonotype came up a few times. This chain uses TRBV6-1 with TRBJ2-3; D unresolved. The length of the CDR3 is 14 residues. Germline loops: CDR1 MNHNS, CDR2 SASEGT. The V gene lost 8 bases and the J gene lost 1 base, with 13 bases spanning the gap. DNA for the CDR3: TGTGCCAGCGTAGACGCAGGTCGCACAGATACGCAGTATTTT. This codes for CASVDAGRTDTQYF.

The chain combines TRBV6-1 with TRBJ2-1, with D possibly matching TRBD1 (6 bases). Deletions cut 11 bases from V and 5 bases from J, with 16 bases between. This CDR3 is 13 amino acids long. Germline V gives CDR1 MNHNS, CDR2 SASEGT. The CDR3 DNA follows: TGTGCCCGCCTCGAAGAGGGGGACAATGAGCAGTTCTTC. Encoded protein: CARLEEGDNEQFF.

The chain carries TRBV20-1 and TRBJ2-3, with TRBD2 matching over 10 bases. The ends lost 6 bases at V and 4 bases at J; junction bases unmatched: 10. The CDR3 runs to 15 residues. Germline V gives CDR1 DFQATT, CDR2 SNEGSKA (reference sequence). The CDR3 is CSAGGLAGVSDTQYF. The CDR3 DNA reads TGCAGTGCAGGGGGGCTAGCGGGAGTTTCAGATACGCAGTATTTT.

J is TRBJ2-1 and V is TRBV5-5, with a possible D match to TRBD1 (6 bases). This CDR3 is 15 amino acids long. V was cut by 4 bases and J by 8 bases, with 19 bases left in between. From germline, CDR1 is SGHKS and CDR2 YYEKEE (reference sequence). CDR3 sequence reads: CASSPQGSSFYEQFF. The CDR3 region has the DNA TGTGCCAGCAGCCCACAGGGAAGCTCGTTCTATGAGCAGTTCTTC. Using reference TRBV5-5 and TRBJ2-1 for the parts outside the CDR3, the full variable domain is DAGVTQSPTHLIKTRGQQVTLRCSPISGHKSVSWYQQVLGQGPQFIFQYYEKEERGRGNFPDRFSARQFPNYSSELNVNALLLGDSALYLCASSPQGSSFYEQFFGPGTRLTVL.

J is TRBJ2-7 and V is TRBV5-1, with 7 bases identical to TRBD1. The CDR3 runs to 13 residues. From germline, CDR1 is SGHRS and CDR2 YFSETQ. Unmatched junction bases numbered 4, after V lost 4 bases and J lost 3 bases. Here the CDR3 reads CASSKGAIYEQYF. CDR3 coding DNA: TGCGCCAGCAGCAAGGGGGCGATCTACGAGCAGTACTTC. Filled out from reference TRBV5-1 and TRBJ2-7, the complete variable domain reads KAGVTQTPRYLIKTRGQQVTLSCSPISGHRSVSWYQQTPGQGLQFLFEYFSETQRNKGNFPGRFSGRQFSNSRSEMNVSTLELGDSALYLCASSKGAIYEQYFGPGTRLTVT.

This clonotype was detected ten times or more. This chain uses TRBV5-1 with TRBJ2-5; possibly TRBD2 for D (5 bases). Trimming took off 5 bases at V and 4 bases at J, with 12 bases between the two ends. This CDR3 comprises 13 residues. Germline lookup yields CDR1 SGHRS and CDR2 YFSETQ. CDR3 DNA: TGCGCCAGCAGACGGAGGAGAGGAGAGACCCAGTACTTC. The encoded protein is CASRRRRGETQYF.

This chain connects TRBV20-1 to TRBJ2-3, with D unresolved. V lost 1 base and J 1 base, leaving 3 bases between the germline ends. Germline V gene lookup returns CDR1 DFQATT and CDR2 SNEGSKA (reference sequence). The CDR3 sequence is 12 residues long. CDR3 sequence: CSARGGTDTQYF. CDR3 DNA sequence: TGCAGTGCTAGAGGCGGCACAGATACGCAGTATTTT.

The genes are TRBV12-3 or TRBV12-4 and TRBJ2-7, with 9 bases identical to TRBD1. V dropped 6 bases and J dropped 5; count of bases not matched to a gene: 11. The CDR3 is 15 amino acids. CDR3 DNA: TGTGCCAGCAGCAAGCCGGGACAGGGCCCAAACGAGCAGTACTTC. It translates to CASSKPGQGPNEQYF.

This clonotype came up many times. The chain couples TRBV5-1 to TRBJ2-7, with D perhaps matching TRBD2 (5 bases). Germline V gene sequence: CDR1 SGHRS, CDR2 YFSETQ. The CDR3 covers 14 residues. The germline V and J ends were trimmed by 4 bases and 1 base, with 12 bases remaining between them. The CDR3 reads CASSPLSGSYEQYF. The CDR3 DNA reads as TGCGCCAGCAGCCCCCTATCGGGATCCTACGAGCAGTACTTC. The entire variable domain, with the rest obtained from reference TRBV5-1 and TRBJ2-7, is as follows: KAGVTQTPRYLIKTRGQQVTLSCSPISGHRSVSWYQQTPGQGLQFLFEYFSETQRNKGNFPGRFSGRQFSNSRSEMNVSTLELGDSALYLCASSPLSGSYEQYFGPGTRLTVT.